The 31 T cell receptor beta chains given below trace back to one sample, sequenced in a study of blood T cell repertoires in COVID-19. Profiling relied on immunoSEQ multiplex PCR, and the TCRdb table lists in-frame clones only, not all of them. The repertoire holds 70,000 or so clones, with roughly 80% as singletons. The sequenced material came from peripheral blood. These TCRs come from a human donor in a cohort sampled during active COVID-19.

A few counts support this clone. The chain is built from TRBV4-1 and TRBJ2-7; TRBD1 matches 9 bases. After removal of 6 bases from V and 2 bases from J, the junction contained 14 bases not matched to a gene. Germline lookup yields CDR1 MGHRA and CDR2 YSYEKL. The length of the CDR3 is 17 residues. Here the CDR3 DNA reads TGCGCCAGCAGTCTTCGGACAGGGGTTACAGAGGCCTACGAGCAGTACTTC. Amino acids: CASSLRTGVTEAYEQYF.

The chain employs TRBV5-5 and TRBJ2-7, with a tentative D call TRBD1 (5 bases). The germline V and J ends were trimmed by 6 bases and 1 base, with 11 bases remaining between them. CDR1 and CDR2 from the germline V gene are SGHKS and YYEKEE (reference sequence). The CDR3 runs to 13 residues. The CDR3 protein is CASTPSGSYEQYF. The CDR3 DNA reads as TGTGCCAGCACCCCGTCAGGGTCCTACGAGCAGTACTTC.

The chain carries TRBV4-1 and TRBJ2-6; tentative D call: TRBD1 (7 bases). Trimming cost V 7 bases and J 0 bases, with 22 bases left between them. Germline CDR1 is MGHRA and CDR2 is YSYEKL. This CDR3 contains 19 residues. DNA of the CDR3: TGCGCCAGCACCAAGGCCGGAGGGACAGTGATCTCTGGGGCCAACGTCCTGACTTTC. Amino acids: CASTKAGGTVISGANVLTF.

The CDR3: CASIQGPHEQYF. The CDR3 region has the DNA TGTGCCAGCATACAGGGCCCCCACGAGCAGTACTTC. J is TRBJ2-7 and V is TRBV6-5; a weak D match, TRBD1 (6 bases). This CDR3 contains 12 residues. Germline V gene sequence: CDR1 MNHEY, CDR2 SVGAGI. Trimming took 7 bases from V and 5 from J, leaving 12 bases between them.

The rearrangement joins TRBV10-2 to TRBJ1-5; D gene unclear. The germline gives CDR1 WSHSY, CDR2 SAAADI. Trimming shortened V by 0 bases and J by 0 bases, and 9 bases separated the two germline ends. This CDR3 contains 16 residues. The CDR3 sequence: CASSESRADSNQPQHF. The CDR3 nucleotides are TGCGCCAGCAGTGAGTCGAGGGCCGATAGCAATCAGCCCCAGCATTTT.

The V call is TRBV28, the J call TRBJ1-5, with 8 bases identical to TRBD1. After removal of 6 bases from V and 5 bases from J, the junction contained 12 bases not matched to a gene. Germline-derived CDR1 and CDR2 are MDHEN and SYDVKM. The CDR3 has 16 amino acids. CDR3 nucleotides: TGTGCCAGCAGCCACTACGGACAGGGAGGGTATCAGCCCCAGCATTTT. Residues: CASSHYGQGGYQPQHF.

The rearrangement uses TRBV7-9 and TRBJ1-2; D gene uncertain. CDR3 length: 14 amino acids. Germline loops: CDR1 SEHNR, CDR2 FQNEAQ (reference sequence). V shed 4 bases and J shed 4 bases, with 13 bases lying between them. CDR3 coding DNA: TGTGCCAGCAGCTCGCACGCGATTAGCTATGGCTACACCTTC. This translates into CASSSHAISYGYTF.

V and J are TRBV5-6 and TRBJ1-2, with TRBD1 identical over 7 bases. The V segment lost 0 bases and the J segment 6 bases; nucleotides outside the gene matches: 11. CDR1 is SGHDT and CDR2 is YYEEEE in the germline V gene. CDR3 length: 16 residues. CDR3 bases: TGTGCCAGCAGCTTGGCACACCTGGACAGGCGGGATGGCTACACCTTC. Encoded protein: CASSLAHLDRRDGYTF. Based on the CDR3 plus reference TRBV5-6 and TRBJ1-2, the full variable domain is DAGVTQSPTHLIKTRGQQVTLRCSPKSGHDTVSWYQQALGQGPQFIFQYYEEEERQRGNFPDRFSGHQFPNYSSELNVNALLLGDSALYLCASSLAHLDRRDGYTFGSGTRLTVV.

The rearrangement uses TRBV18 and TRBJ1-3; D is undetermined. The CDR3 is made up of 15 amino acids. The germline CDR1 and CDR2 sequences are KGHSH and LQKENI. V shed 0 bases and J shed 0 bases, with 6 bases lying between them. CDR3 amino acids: CASSPPEDSGNTIYF. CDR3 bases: TGTGCCAGCTCACCACCGGAGGACTCTGGAAACACCATATATTTT.

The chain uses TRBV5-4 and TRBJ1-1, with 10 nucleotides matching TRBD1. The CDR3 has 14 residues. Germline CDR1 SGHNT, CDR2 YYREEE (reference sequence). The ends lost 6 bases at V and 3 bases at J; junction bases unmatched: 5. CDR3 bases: TGTGCCAGCACCTCAGGACAGGGGGACACTGAAGCTTTCTTT. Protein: CASTSGQGDTEAFF.

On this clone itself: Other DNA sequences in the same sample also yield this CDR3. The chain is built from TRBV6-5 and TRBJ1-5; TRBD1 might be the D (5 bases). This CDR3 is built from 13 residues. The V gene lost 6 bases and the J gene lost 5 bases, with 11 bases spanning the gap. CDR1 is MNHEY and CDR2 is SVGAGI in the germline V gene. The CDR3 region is CASSLDRYQPQHF. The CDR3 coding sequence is TGTGCCAGCAGCCTCGACAGATATCAGCCCCAGCATTTT.

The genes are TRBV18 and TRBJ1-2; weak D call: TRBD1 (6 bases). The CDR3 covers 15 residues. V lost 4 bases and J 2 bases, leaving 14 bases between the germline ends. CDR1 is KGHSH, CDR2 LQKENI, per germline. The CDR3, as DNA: TGTGCCAGCTCACTGGGGGCGAGTCAAAACTATGGCTACACCTTC. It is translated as CASSLGASQNYGYTF.

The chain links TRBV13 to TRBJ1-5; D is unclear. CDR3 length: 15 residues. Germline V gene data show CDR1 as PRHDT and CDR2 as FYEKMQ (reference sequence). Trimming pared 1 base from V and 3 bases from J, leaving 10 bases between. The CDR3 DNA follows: TGTGCCAGCAGCTTAGAGGCAGGCCACAATCAGCCCCAGCATTTT. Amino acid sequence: CASSLEAGHNQPQHF.

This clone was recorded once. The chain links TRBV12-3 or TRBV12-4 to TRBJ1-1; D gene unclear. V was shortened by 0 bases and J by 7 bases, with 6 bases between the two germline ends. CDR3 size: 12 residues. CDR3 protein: CASSLALSEAFF. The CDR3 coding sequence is TGTGCCAGCAGTTTAGCGCTGAGTGAAGCTTTCTTT.

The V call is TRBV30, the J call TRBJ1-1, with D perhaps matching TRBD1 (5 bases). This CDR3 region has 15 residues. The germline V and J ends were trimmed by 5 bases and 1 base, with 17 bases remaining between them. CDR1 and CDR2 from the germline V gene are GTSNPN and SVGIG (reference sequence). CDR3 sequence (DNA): TGTGCCTGGGGTTGGGGGGGAACAGGGAACACTGAAGCTTTCTTT. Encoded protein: CAWGWGGTGNTEAFF.

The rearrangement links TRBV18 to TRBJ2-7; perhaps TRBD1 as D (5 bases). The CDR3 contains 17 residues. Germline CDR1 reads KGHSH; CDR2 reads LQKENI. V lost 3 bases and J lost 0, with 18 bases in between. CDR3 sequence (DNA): TGTGCCAGCTCACCCACAGGAAGAACCTTTAGCTCCTACGAGCAGTACTTC. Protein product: CASSPTGRTFSSYEQYF.

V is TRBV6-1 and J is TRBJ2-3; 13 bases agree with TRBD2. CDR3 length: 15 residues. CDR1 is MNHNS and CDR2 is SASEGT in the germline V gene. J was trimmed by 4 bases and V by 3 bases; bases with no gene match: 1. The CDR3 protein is CASSETSGGSDTQYF. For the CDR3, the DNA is TGTGCCAGCAGTGAGACTAGCGGGGGGTCAGATACGCAGTATTTT.

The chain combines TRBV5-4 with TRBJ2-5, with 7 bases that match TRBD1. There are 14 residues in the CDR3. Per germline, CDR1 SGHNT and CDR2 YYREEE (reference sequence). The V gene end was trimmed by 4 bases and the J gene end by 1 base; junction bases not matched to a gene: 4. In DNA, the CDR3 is TGTGCCAGCAGCAAAGGGACAGTCCAAGAGACCCAGTACTTC. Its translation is CASSKGTVQETQYF. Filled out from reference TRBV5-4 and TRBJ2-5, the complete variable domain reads ETGVTQSPTHLIKTRGQQVTLRCSSQSGHNTVSWYQQALGQGPQFIFQYYREEENGRGNFPPRFSGLQFPNYSSELNVNALELDDSALYLCASSKGTVQETQYFGPGTRLLVL.

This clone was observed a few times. The CDR3 reads CASSPRTGGSNEQFF. Here the CDR3 DNA reads TGTGCCAGCAGTCCCCGTACAGGGGGGAGTAATGAGCAGTTCTTC. This chain links TRBV27 with TRBJ2-1; 8 nucleotides agree with TRBD1. The germline CDR1 and CDR2 sequences are MNHEY and SMNVEV (reference sequence). Losses at the gene ends were 5 bases for V and 7 bases for J; bases not matched to a gene: 10. The CDR3 has 15 residues.

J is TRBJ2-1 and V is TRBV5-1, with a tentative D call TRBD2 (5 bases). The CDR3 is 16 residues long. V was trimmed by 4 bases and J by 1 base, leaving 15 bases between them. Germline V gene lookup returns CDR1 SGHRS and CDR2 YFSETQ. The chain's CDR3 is CASSLAPAWSYNEQFF. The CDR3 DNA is TGCGCCAGCAGCCTAGCCCCTGCGTGGTCCTACAATGAGCAGTTCTTC.

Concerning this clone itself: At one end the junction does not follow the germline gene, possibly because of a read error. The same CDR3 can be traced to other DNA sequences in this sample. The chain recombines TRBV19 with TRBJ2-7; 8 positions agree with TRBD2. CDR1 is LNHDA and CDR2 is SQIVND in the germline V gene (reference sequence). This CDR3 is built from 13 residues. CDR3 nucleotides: TGTGCTAGTAGTATGGTAGCGGGGCGCGAGCAGTACTTC. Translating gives CASSMVAGREQYF.

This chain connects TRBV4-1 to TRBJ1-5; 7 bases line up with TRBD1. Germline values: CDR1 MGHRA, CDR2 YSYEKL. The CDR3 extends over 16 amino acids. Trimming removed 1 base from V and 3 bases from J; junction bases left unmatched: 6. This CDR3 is CASSQAWDRDNQPQHF. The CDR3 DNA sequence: TGCGCCAGCAGCCAAGCTTGGGACAGAGACAATCAGCCCCAGCATTTT.

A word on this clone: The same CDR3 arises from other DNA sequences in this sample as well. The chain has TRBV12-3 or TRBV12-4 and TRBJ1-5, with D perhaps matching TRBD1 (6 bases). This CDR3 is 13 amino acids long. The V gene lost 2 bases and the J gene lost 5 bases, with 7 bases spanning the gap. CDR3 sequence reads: CASSLSGDQPQHF. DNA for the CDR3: TGTGCCAGCAGTTTATCAGGGGATCAGCCCCAGCATTTT.

For the CDR3, the DNA is TGTGCCAGCAGCGGGACTAGCGGGGGGGCCCTGGTGAATGAGCAGTTCTTC. Residues: CASSGTSGGALVNEQFF. This chain links TRBV7-9 with TRBJ2-1, with 16 bases that match TRBD2. Looked up from germline, CDR1 is SEHNR and CDR2 is FQNEAQ (reference sequence). This CDR3 comprises 17 residues. The junction had 8 bases not matched to a gene; V was cut back by 5 bases and J by 7 bases.

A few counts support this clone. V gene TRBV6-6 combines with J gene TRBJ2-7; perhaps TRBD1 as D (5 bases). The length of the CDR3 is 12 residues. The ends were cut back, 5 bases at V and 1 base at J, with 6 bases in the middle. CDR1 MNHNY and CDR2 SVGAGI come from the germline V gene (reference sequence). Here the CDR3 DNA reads TGTGCCAGCAGTCGACAGTCCTACGAGCAGTACTTC. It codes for CASSRQSYEQYF.

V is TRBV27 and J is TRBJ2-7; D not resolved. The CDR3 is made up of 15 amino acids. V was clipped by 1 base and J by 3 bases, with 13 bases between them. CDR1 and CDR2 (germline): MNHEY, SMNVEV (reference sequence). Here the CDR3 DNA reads TGTGCCAGCAGTTTATGCCTCTCTAATCACTACGAGCAGTACTTC. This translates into CASSLCLSNHYEQYF.

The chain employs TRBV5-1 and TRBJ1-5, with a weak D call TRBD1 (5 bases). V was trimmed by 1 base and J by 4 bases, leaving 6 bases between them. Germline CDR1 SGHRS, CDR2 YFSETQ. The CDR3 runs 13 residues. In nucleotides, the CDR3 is TGCGCCAGCAGCTTGTCAGGGAATCAGCCCCAGCATTTT. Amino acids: CASSLSGNQPQHF.

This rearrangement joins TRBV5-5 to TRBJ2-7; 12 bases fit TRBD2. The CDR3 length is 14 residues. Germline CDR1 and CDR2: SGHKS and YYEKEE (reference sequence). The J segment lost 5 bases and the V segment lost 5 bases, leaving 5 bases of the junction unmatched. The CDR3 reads CASRERTSGDEQYF. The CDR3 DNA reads TGTGCCAGCAGGGAGAGGACTAGCGGGGACGAGCAGTACTTC.

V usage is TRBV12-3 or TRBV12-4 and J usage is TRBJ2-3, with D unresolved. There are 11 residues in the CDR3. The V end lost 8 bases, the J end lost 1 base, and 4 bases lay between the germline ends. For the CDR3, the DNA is TGTGCCAGCGGCCGCACAGATACGCAGTATTTT. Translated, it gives CASGRTDTQYF.

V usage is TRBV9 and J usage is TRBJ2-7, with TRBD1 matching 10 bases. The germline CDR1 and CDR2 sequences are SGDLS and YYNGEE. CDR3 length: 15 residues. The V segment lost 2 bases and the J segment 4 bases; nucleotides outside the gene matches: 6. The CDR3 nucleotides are TGTGCCAGCAGCGTGGGAGGGACAGGGGTATACGAGCAGTACTTC. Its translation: CASSVGGTGVYEQYF.

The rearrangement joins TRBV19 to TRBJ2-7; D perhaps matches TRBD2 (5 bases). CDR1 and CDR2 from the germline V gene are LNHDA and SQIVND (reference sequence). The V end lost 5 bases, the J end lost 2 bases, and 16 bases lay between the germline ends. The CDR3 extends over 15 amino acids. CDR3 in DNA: TGTGCCAGTAGTCCGACCTGGACTTCGACCTACGAGCAGTACTTC. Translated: CASSPTWTSTYEQYF.